This is a list of T cell receptor beta chains from one sample in a study of shared T cell receptors in the human thymus. Generated by immunoSEQ multiplex PCR, the TCRdb table keeps only in-frame clones and is missing some. The top ten hold under 0.01% of the sample, which has hundreds of thousands of clones, approximately 89% seen once. These same data were also listed under a study on human thymus T cells.

Sequences were obtained from thymocytes. All receptors derive from a boy under three years old with a congenital heart defect. The CDR3 runs from the conserved cysteine through the conserved F or W. D genes are given only for firm matches. Only part of the rows carry a size: once, few, many, or a class if the clone is expanded.

j_call: TRBJ1-5
d_call: NA
clone_size: NA
v_call: TRBV28
cdr3_aa: CASSLLGAKPQHF
cdr3_nt: TGTGCCAGCAGTTTATTGGGGGCAAAGCCCCAGCATTTT

j_call: TRBJ1-2
d_call: TRBD1
clone_size: NA
v_call: TRBV6-1
cdr3_aa: CASSEGQEPSLGYGYTF
cdr3_nt: TGTGCCAGCAGTGAGGGACAGGAGCCCTCCTTAGGTTATGGCTACACCTTC

j_call: TRBJ2-5
d_call: NA
clone_size: once
v_call: TRBV2
cdr3_aa: CASSVRLRGQETQYF
cdr3_nt: TGTGCCAGCAGTGTCCGGTTGAGGGGGCAAGAGACCCAGTACTTC

j_call: TRBJ1-2
d_call: NA
clone_size: NA
v_call: TRBV4-3
cdr3_aa: CASSHSYLFNYGYTF
cdr3_nt: TGCGCCAGCAGTCACAGCTACCTCTTTAACTATGGCTACACCTTC

j_call: TRBJ1-5
d_call: NA
clone_size: NA
v_call: TRBV28
cdr3_aa: CASSGVGQPQHF
cdr3_nt: TGTGCCAGCAGTGGAGTCGGACAGCCCCAGCATTTT

j_call: TRBJ2-3
d_call: NA
clone_size: NA
v_call: TRBV5-4
cdr3_aa: CASSLRGGTDTQYF
cdr3_nt: TGTGCCAGCAGCTTGCGGGGAGGCACAGATACGCAGTATTTT

j_call: TRBJ1-5
d_call: NA
clone_size: NA
v_call: TRBV28
cdr3_aa: CASTAGQPQHF
cdr3_nt: TGTGCCAGCACGGCGGGTCAGCCCCAGCATTTT

j_call: TRBJ2-1
d_call: TRBD1
clone_size: NA
v_call: TRBV29-1
cdr3_aa: CSVEQGAGNEQFF
cdr3_nt: TGCAGCGTTGAACAGGGGGCCGGCAATGAGCAGTTCTTC

j_call: TRBJ2-3
d_call: TRBD2
clone_size: NA
v_call: TRBV5-1
cdr3_aa: CASSLRTSGTTDTQYF
cdr3_nt: TGCGCCAGCAGCTTGAGGACTAGCGGGACTACAGATACGCAGTATTTT

j_call: TRBJ2-1
d_call: TRBD1
clone_size: NA
v_call: TRBV4-3
cdr3_aa: CASSQDTGQGFGEQFF
cdr3_nt: TGCGCCAGCAGCCAAGATACGGGACAGGGTTTCGGTGAGCAGTTCTTC

j_call: TRBJ1-2
d_call: NA
clone_size: NA
v_call: TRBV5-1
cdr3_aa: CASSFLGEGYTF
cdr3_nt: TGCGCCAGCAGCTTTTTAGGGGAAGGCTACACCTTC

j_call: TRBJ2-2
d_call: NA
clone_size: NA
v_call: TRBV7-2
cdr3_aa: CASSQRFGTGELFF
cdr3_nt: TGTGCCAGCAGCCAGCGGTTTGGCACCGGGGAGCTGTTTTTT

j_call: TRBJ2-7
d_call: TRBD2
clone_size: NA
v_call: TRBV28
cdr3_aa: CASSAIGSGGLLSYEQYF
cdr3_nt: TGTGCCAGCAGCGCTATCGGGAGCGGGGGGCTACTATCCTACGAGCAGTACTTC

j_call: TRBJ2-4
d_call: NA
clone_size: NA
v_call: TRBV10-1
cdr3_aa: CASSEDLAAIQYF
cdr3_nt: TGCGCCAGCAGTGAAGATCTCGCCGCGATTCAGTACTTC

j_call: TRBJ2-3
d_call: NA
clone_size: NA
v_call: TRBV4-3
cdr3_aa: CASSQERATPFSTDTQYF
cdr3_nt: TGCGCCAGCAGCCAAGAACGCGCGACTCCCTTTAGCACAGATACGCAGTATTTT

j_call: TRBJ2-7
d_call: NA
clone_size: NA
v_call: TRBV5-1
cdr3_aa: CASSLEVGGGPGEQYF
cdr3_nt: TGCGCCAGCAGCTTGGAAGTGGGAGGGGGACCTGGCGAGCAGTACTTC

j_call: TRBJ1-5
d_call: TRBD1
clone_size: NA
v_call: TRBV4-1
cdr3_aa: CASSRGTGGVPQHF
cdr3_nt: TGCGCCAGCAGCCGAGGGACAGGGGGGGTTCCCCAGCATTTT

j_call: TRBJ1-5
d_call: TRBD1
clone_size: NA
v_call: TRBV28
cdr3_aa: CASTLSRGTSGQPQHF
cdr3_nt: TGTGCCAGCACCTTGTCCAGGGGGACCTCCGGGCAGCCCCAGCATTTT

j_call: TRBJ2-7
d_call: NA
clone_size: NA
v_call: TRBV14
cdr3_aa: CASSQEVYPYEQYF
cdr3_nt: TGTGCCAGCAGCCAGGAGGTTTACCCCTACGAGCAGTACTTC

j_call: TRBJ2-5
d_call: TRBD2
clone_size: NA
v_call: TRBV19
cdr3_aa: CASSIPQKGLDIETQYF
cdr3_nt: TGTGCCAGTAGTATACCTCAGAAGGGACTAGATATCGAGACCCAGTACTTC

j_call: TRBJ2-7
d_call: NA
clone_size: NA
v_call: TRBV28
cdr3_aa: CASMGLHTSYEQYF
cdr3_nt: TGTGCCAGCATGGGCCTTCATACCTCCTACGAGCAGTACTTC

j_call: TRBJ1-6
d_call: NA
clone_size: NA
v_call: TRBV2
cdr3_aa: CASTTGQVNSPLHF
cdr3_nt: TGTGCCAGCACCACAGGTCAGGTTAATTCACCCCTCCACTTT

j_call: TRBJ2-2
d_call: TRBD2
clone_size: NA
v_call: TRBV5-1
cdr3_aa: CASSLGRAGGLNTGELFF
cdr3_nt: TGCGCCAGCAGCTTGGGTCGAGCGGGGGGACTAAACACCGGGGAGCTGTTTTTT

j_call: TRBJ2-3
d_call: TRBD1
clone_size: NA
v_call: TRBV5-4
cdr3_aa: CASSLGGQGSSTDTQYF
cdr3_nt: TGTGCCAGCAGCTTGGGCGGACAGGGGTCAAGCACAGATACGCAGTATTTT

j_call: TRBJ1-2
d_call: NA
clone_size: NA
v_call: TRBV6-1
cdr3_aa: CAGTAGRGYTF
cdr3_nt: TGTGCCGGCACGGCAGGGCGCGGCTACACCTTC

j_call: TRBJ2-3
d_call: NA
clone_size: NA
v_call: TRBV6-6
cdr3_aa: CASSYPGGPIDTQYF
cdr3_nt: TGTGCCAGCAGTTACCCCGGGGGGCCTATAGATACGCAGTATTTT

j_call: TRBJ1-4
d_call: NA
clone_size: NA
v_call: TRBV5-6
cdr3_aa: CASSLGGHRASNEKLFF
cdr3_nt: TGTGCCAGCAGCTTGGGGGGACACAGGGCTTCTAATGAAAAACTGTTTTTT

j_call: TRBJ2-7
d_call: NA
clone_size: few
v_call: TRBV7-9
cdr3_aa: CASSLGLSQGGPPYEQYF
cdr3_nt: TGTGCCAGCAGCTTAGGACTTAGTCAGGGGGGCCCCCCCTACGAGCAGTACTTC

j_call: TRBJ2-3
d_call: NA
clone_size: NA
v_call: TRBV5-1
cdr3_aa: CASSHRLPTDTQYF
cdr3_nt: TGCGCCAGCAGCCACCGCCTACCCACAGATACGCAGTATTTT

j_call: TRBJ1-2
d_call: TRBD1
clone_size: NA
v_call: TRBV27
cdr3_aa: CASRLRTGWHYGYTF
cdr3_nt: TGTGCCAGCAGGTTAAGGACAGGGTGGCACTATGGCTACACCTTC

j_call: TRBJ2-3
d_call: TRBD2
clone_size: NA
v_call: TRBV29-1
cdr3_aa: CSVGPRGSGGPQKDTQYF
cdr3_nt: TGCAGCGTTGGGCCCCGCGGGTCGGGAGGGCCCCAAAAAGATACGCAGTATTTT

j_call: TRBJ1-4
d_call: TRBD1
clone_size: NA
v_call: TRBV7-2
cdr3_aa: CASGTGGSNEKLFF
cdr3_nt: TGTGCCAGCGGAACAGGGGGCTCTAATGAAAAACTGTTTTTT

j_call: TRBJ1-3
d_call: TRBD1
clone_size: NA
v_call: TRBV6-1
cdr3_aa: CASSTTGDWGNTIYF
cdr3_nt: TGTGCCAGCAGCACCACAGGGGACTGGGGAAACACCATATATTTT

j_call: TRBJ1-5
d_call: NA
clone_size: NA
v_call: TRBV15
cdr3_aa: CATSRPDRESMRQPQHF
cdr3_nt: TGTGCCACCAGCAGACCTGACCGGGAATCGATGCGTCAGCCCCAGCATTTT

j_call: TRBJ2-1
d_call: TRBD1
clone_size: NA
v_call: TRBV6-1
cdr3_aa: CASSPPGQGSSPQFF
cdr3_nt: TGTGCCAGCAGTCCCCCGGGACAGGGCTCCTCGCCGCAGTTCTTC

j_call: TRBJ1-2
d_call: TRBD1
clone_size: NA
v_call: TRBV18
cdr3_aa: CASSHPEFSGGYGYTF
cdr3_nt: TGTGCCAGCTCGCATCCCGAGTTTTCAGGGGGCTATGGCTACACCTTC

j_call: TRBJ1-4
d_call: TRBD1
clone_size: NA
v_call: TRBV5-6
cdr3_aa: CASSSRQGTNEKLFF
cdr3_nt: TGTGCCAGCAGCTCCCGACAGGGGACTAATGAAAAACTGTTTTTT

j_call: TRBJ1-6
d_call: TRBD1
clone_size: NA
v_call: TRBV6-5
cdr3_aa: CASSHRDRNDSPLHF
cdr3_nt: TGTGCCAGCAGCCACCGGGACAGGAATGATTCCCCCCTCCACTTT

j_call: TRBJ1-2
d_call: TRBD1
clone_size: once
v_call: TRBV4-3
cdr3_aa: CASSPGTGDHYGYTF
cdr3_nt: TGCGCCAGCAGCCCTGGGACAGGGGACCACTATGGCTACACCTTC

j_call: TRBJ2-7
d_call: TRBD1
clone_size: NA
v_call: TRBV11-3
cdr3_aa: CASSTGTGVWDEQYF
cdr3_nt: TGTGCCAGCAGCACCGGGACAGGGGTCTGGGACGAGCAGTACTTC

j_call: TRBJ1-2
d_call: NA
clone_size: NA
v_call: TRBV27
cdr3_aa: CASSRAGFYGYTF
cdr3_nt: TGTGCCAGCAGCCGCGCGGGTTTCTATGGCTACACCTTC

j_call: TRBJ2-7
d_call: TRBD1
clone_size: NA
v_call: TRBV7-9
cdr3_aa: CASSLGGPSYEQYF
cdr3_nt: TGTGCCAGCAGCCTAGGGGGCCCCTCCTACGAGCAGTACTTC

j_call: TRBJ1-2
d_call: TRBD1
clone_size: NA
v_call: TRBV9
cdr3_aa: CASSPDRGTYGYTF
cdr3_nt: TGTGCCAGCAGCCCGGACAGGGGGACCTATGGCTACACCTTC

j_call: TRBJ1-1
d_call: NA
clone_size: NA
v_call: TRBV28
cdr3_aa: CASRSKGTEAFF
cdr3_nt: TGTGCCAGCAGGTCCAAGGGGACTGAAGCTTTCTTT